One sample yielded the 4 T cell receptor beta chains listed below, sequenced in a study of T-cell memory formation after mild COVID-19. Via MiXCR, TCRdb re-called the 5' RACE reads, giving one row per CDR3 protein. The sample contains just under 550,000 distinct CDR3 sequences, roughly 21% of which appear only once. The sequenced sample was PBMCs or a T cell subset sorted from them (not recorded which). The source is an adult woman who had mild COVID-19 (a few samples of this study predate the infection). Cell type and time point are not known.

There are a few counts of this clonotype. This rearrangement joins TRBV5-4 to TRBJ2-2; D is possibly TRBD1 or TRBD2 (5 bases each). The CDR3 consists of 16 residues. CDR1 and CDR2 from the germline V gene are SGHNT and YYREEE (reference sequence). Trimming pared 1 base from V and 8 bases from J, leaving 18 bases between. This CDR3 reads CASSLFGGGLPGELFF. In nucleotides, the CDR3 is TGTGCCAGCAGCTTGTTCGGTGGGGGTTTACCGGGGGAGCTGTTTTTT.

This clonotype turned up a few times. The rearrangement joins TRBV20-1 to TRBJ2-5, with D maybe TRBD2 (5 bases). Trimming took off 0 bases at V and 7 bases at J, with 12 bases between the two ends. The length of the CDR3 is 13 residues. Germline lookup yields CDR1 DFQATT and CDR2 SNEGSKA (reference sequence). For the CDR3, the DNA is TGCAGTGCTAGAGAAACGGAGGTTGCGACCCAGTACTTC. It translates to CSARETEVATQYF.

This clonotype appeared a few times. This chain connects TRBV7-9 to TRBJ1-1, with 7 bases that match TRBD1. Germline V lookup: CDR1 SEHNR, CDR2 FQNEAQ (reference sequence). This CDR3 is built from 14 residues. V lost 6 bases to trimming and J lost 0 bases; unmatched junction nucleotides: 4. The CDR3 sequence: CASREGQMNTEAFF. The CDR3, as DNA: TGTGCCAGCAGGGAGGGACAGATGAACACTGAAGCTTTCTTT. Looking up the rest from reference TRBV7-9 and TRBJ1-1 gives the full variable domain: DTGVSQNPRHKITKRGQNVTFRCDPISEHNRLYWYRQTLGQGPEFLTYFQNEAQLEKSRLLSDRFSAERPKGSFSTLEIQRTEQGDSAMYLCASREGQMNTEAFFGQGTRLTVV.

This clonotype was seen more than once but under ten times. CDR3: CASSVEFTGELFF. DNA of the CDR3: TGTGCCAGCAGCGTAGAATTCACCGGGGAGCTGTTTTTT. The chain has TRBV9 and TRBJ2-2, with D unresolved. The V end was cut by 0 bases, the J end by 4 bases, with 4 bases between. This CDR3 comprises 13 residues. CDR1 is SGDLS, CDR2 YYNGEE, per germline.